The clone carrying this TCR beta chain was seen repeatedly, ten times or more. The antigen remains unidentified. This entry belongs to a study of neurological immune-mediated disorders. Points from the study as a whole: No sharing of CDR3 amino acid sequences was observed among expanded clones across subjects, suggesting private repertoires in all groups.

V lost 3 bases, J lost 9 bases, and 9 bases lay in between. CDR3 length equals 11 residues. Germline V gene sequence: CDR1 DFQATT, CDR2 SNEGSKA (reference sequence). With 10-nucleotide random UMIs included, cDNA was synthesized by 5'RACE. Every sequencing run generated over 160 million TCR-beta sequences from 15-18 subjects. TCRdb called the 5' RACE reads again in MiXCR, with one record for every CDR3 protein. Among approximately 40,000 distinct CDR3 sequences, roughly 12% were seen once, and the ten largest hold 0.95% to 1.5%. The sequence was obtained from a female donor in good health. Sequenced: PBMCs. This chain joins TRBV20-1 and TRBJ2-1; no definite D call. The chain's CDR3 is CSASRSAEQFF. The CDR3 DNA sequence: TGCAGTGCTAGTCGGTCGGCTGAGCAGTTCTTC.